This T cell receptor (beta chain) was captured by sequencing in a study of shared clonotypes between healthy human individuals. DNA at 150 to 250 ng, tens of thousands of T cell genomes, went into sorted-subset replicate PCRs. Repertoires were generated with immunoSEQ multiplex PCR, while TCRdb's copy carries only in-frame clones and drops some. In the table there are about 1.5 million clones, about 96% of which are singletons. This clone has just one count. The source is a man aged 30 to 45 in good health. Sequenced input: naive CD4+ T cells sorted from blood. Subset meaning: CD45RA+ positively selected.

CDR3 sequence: CASSPRRGGQETQYF. DNA of the CDR3: TGTGCCAGCTCACCACGGCGGGGGGGTCAAGAGACCCAGTACTTC. The chain joins TRBV18 to TRBJ2-5; 9 nucleotides align to TRBD2. Per germline, CDR1 KGHSH and CDR2 LQKENI. With V trimmed by 1 base and J by 2 bases, 2 bases remained unmatched. This CDR3 contains 15 residues.